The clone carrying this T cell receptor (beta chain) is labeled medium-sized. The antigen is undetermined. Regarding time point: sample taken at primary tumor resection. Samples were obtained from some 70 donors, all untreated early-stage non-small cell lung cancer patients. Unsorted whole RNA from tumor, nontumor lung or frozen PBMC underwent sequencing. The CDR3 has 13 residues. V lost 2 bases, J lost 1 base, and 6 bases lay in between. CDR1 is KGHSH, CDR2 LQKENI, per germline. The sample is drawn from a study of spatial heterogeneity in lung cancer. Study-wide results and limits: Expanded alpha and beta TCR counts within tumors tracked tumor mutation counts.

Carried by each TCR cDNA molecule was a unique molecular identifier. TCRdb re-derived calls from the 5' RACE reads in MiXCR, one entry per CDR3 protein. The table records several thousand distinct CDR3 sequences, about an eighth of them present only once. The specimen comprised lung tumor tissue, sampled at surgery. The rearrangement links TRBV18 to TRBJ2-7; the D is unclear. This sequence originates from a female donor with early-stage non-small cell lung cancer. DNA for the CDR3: TGTGCCAGCTCACCAACACCGTCCTACGAGCAGTACTTC. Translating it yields CASSPTPSYEQYF.